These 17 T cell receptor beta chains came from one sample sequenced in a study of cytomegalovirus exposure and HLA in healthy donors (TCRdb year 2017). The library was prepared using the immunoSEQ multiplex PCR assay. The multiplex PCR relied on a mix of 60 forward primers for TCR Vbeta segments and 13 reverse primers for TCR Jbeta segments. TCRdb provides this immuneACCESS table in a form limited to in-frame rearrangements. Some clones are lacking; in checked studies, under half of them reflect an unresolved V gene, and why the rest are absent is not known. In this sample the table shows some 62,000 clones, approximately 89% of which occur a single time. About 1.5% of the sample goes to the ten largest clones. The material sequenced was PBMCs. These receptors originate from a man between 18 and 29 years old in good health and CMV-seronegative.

This CDR3 reads CARRLGMRGETQYF. DNA of the CDR3: TGTGCTAGGAGGCTGGGTATGAGAGGGGAGACCCAGTACTTC. The V gene is TRBV12-5, the J gene TRBJ2-5; TRBD2 is a possible D gene (5 bases). V lost 9 bases to trimming and J lost 5 bases, with 19 bases between them. This CDR3 spans 14 amino acids. Germline assignment: CDR1 LGHNT and CDR2 FRNRAP.

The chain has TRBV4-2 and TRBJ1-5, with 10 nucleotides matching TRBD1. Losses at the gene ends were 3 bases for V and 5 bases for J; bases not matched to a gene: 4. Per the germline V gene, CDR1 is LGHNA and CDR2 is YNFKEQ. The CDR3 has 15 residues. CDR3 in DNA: TGTGCCAGCAGCCACGCCGGACAGGGGGATCAGCCCCAGCATTTT. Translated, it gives CASSHAGQGDQPQHF.

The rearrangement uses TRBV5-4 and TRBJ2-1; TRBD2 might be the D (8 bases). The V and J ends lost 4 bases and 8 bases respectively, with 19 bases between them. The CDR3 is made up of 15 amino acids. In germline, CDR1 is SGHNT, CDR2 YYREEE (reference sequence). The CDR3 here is CASSRREGARHEQFF. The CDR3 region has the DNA TGTGCCAGCAGCCGCCGGGAGGGGGCGCGCCATGAGCAGTTCTTC.

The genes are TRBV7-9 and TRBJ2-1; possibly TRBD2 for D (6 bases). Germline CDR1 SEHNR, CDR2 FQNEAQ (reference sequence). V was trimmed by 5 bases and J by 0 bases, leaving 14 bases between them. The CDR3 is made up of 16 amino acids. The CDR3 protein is CASSQIAEHSYNEQFF. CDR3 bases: TGTGCCAGCAGCCAGATAGCGGAACACTCCTACAATGAGCAGTTCTTC.

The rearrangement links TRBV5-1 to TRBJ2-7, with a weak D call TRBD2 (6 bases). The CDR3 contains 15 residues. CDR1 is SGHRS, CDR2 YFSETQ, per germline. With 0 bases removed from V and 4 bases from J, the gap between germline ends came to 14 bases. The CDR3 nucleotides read TGCGCCAGCAGCTTGGCCGGGAGCCGGGGGTACGAGCAGTACTTC. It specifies CASSLAGSRGYEQYF. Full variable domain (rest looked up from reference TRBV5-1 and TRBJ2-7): KAGVTQTPRYLIKTRGQQVTLSCSPISGHRSVSWYQQTPGQGLQFLFEYFSETQRNKGNFPGRFSGRQFSNSRSEMNVSTLELGDSALYLCASSLAGSRGYEQYFGPGTRLTVT.

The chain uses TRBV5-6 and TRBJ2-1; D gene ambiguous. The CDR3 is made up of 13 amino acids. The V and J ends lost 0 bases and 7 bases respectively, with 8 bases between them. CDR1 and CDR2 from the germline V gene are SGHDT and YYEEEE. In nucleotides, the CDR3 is TGTGCCAGCAGCTTGGGACTTGGAAATGAGCAGTTCTTC. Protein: CASSLGLGNEQFF.

CDR3 in amino acids: CASSSGQGNTEAFF. CDR3 nucleotide sequence: TGTGCCAGCAGCTCCGGACAGGGGAACACTGAAGCTTTCTTT. The chain uses TRBV7-3 and TRBJ1-1; 8 bases align to TRBD1. CDR1 and CDR2 from the germline V gene are SGHTA and FQGTGA. CDR3 length: 14 amino acids. With 4 bases clipped from V and 1 base from J, the junction kept 2 bases outside the gene matches.

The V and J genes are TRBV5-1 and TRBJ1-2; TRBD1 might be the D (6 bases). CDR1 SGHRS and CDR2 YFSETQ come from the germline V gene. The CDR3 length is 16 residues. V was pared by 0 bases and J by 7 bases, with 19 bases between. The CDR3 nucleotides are TGCGCCAGCAGCTTGGCACTAGGGACAACCCCTGGTGGCTACACCTTC. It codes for CASSLALGTTPGGYTF.

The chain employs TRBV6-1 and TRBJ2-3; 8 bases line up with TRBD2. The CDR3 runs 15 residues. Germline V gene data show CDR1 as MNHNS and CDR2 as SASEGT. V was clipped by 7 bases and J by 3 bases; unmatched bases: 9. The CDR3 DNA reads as TGTGCCAGCACTAAACTAGCGGTAGGAACAGATACGCAGTATTTT. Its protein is CASTKLAVGTDTQYF.

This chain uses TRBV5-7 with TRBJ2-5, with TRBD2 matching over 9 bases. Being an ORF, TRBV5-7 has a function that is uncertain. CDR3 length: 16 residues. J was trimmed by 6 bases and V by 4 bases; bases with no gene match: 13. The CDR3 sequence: CASSLSGGDLVKTQYF. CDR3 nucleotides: TGTGCCAGCAGCCTTAGCGGGGGAGACCTAGTGAAGACCCAGTACTTC.

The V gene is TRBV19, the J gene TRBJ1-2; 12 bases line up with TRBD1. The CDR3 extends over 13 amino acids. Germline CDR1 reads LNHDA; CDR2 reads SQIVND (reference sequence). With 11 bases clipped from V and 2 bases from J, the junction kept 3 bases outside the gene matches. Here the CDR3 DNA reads TGTGCCGGGACAGGGGGCCTAAACTATGGCTACACCTTC. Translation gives CAGTGGLNYGYTF.

The CDR3 sequence is CASSPTEYEQYF. In DNA, the CDR3 is TGTGCCAGCTCACCGACAGAATACGAGCAGTACTTC. The gene calls are TRBV18 and TRBJ2-7; D is perhaps TRBD1 (5 bases). The germline V gene encodes CDR1 KGHSH and CDR2 LQKENI. The CDR3 length is 12 residues. Trimming took off 3 bases at V and 4 bases at J, with 7 bases between the two ends.

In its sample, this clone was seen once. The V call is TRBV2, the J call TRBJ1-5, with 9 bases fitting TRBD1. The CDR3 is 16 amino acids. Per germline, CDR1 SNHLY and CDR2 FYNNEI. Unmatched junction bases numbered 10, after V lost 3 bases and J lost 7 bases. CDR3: CASSESGTGLGQPQHF. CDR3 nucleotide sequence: TGTGCCAGCAGTGAGTCCGGGACAGGGTTAGGCCAGCCCCAGCATTTT. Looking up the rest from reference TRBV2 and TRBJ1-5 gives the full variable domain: EPEVTQTPSHQVTQMGQEVILRCVPISNHLYFYWYRQILGQKVEFLVSFYNNEISEKSEIFDDQFSVERPDGSNFTLKIRSTKLEDSAMYFCASSESGTGLGQPQHFGDGTRLSIL.

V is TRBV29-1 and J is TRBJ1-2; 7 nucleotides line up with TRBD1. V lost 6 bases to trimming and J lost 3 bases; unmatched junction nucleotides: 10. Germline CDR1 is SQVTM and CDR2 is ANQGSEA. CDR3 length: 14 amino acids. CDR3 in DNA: TGCAGCGTCCGGGGACAGAATTTAGACTATGGCTACACCTTC. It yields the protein CSVRGQNLDYGYTF.

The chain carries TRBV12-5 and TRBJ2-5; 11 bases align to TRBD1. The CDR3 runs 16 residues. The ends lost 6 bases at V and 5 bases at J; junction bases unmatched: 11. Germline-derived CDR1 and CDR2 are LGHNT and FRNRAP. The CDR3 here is CASGPWTGGARETQYF. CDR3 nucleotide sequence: TGTGCTAGTGGGCCCTGGACAGGGGGCGCGCGGGAGACCCAGTACTTC.

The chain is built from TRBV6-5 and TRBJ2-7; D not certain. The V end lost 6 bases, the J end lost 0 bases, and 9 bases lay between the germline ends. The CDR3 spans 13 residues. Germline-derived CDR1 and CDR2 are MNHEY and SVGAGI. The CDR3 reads CASSPILSYEQYF. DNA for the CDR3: TGTGCCAGCAGCCCAATACTCTCCTACGAGCAGTACTTC.

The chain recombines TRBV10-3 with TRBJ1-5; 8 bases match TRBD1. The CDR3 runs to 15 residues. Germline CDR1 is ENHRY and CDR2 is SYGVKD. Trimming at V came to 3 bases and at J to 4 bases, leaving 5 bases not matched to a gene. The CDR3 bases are TGTGCCATCAGTGAATCAGGGGGCTGGAATCAGCCCCAGCATTTT. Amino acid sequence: CAISESGGWNQPQHF.